This T cell receptor beta chain was recorded in a study of spatial heterogeneity in lung cancer. Turning to the study itself: Detected beta-chain sequences consistently exceeded alpha-chain sequences. The average appearance count of each unique TCR and UMI combination in raw reads was more than 9.5.

Trimming left V 4 bases short and J 5 bases short, with 1 base between. This CDR3 spans 10 amino acids. CDR1 and CDR2 (germline): SGHRS, YFSETQ. TCRdb redid the calling of the 5' RACE reads with MiXCR, one entry per CDR3 protein. The data contain tens of thousands of distinct CDR3 sequences, around 7.8% of them seen just once; the ten biggest clones take up 6.8%. As to time point: sample taken at primary tumor resection. A total of some 70 untreated early-stage non-small cell lung cancer patients served as donors. Whole RNA, isolated from tumor, nontumor lung or frozen PBMC, was sequenced without prior sorting.

This clonotype originated in a male donor with early-stage non-small cell lung cancer. V gene TRBV5-1 combines with J gene TRBJ2-1; no definite D call. Sequenced material: PBMCs, taken at surgery. The CDR3, as DNA: TGCGCCAGCAGCGACAATGAGCAGTTCTTC. Translated: CASSDNEQFF.